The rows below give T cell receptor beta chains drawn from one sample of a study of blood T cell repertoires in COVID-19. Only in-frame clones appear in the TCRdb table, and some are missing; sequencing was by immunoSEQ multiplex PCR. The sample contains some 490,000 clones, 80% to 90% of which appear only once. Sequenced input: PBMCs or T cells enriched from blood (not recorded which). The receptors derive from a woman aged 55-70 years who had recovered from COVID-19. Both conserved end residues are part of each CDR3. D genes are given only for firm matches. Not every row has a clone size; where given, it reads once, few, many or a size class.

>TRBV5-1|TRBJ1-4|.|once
CASWDTSTNEKLFF
TGCGCCAGTTGGGACACGTCAACTAATGAAAAACTGTTTTTT
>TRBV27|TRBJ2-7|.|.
CASSIQVDYEQYF
TGTGCCAGCAGTATACAGGTGGACTACGAGCAGTACTTC
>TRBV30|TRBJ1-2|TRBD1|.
CACMPGQGAAGYGYTF
TGTGCCTGTATGCCGGGACAGGGGGCGGCAGGCTATGGCTACACCTTC
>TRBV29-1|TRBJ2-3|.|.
CSVAGLRDTQYF
TGCAGCGTTGCCGGTTTGAGGGATACGCAGTATTTT
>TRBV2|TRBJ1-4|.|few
CASSETGFNEKLFF
TGTGCCAGCAGTGAAACAGGGTTTAATGAAAAACTGTTTTTT
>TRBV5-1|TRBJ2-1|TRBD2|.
CASSSGGAINEQFF
TGCGCCAGCAGCAGCGGGGGGGCCATTAATGAGCAGTTCTTC
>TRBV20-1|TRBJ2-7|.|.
CSAKDTYEQYF
TGCAGTGCTAAGGACACCTACGAGCAGTACTTC
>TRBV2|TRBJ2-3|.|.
CASSKNREITDTQYF
TGTGCCAGCAGTAAAAACAGGGAGATCACAGATACGCAGTATTTT
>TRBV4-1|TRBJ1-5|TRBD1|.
CASSATGAPGTPNQPQHF
TGCGCCAGCAGCGCGACAGGGGCCCCCGGTACACCAAATCAGCCCCAGCATTTT
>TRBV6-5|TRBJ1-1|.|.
CASNRGAAEAFF
TGTGCCAGCAACCGGGGGGCGGCTGAAGCTTTCTTT
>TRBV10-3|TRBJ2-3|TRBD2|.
CAISLEGLGTDTQYF
TGTGCCATCAGCCTCGAGGGACTAGGAACAGATACGCAGTATTTT
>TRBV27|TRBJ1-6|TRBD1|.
CASSPLGQGKSPLHF
TGTGCCAGCAGCCCATTGGGACAGGGGAAGTCACCCCTCCACTTT
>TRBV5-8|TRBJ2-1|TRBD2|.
CASSQSGAAYNEQFF
TGTGCCAGCAGCCAGAGCGGGGCGGCCTACAATGAGCAGTTCTTC
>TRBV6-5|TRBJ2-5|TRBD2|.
CASSPSPGGETQYF
TGTGCCAGCAGCCCCTCCCCGGGGGGGGAGACCCAGTACTTC
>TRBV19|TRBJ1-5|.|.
CASSIGARFNQPQHF
TGTGCCAGTAGTATAGGGGCGAGATTCAATCAGCCCCAGCATTTT
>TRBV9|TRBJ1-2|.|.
CASSVVGGYGYTF
TGTGCCAGCAGCGTAGTCGGCGGCTATGGCTACACCTTC
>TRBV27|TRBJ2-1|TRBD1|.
CASLKDRTNEQFF
TGTGCCAGCCTAAAGGACAGGACGAATGAGCAGTTCTTC
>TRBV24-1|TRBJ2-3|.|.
CATSDPRTVTDTQYF
TGTGCCACCAGTGATCCTCGGACAGTCACAGATACGCAGTATTTT
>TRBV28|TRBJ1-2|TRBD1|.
CASRPYRGVGGYTF
TGTGCCAGCAGGCCCTACAGGGGCGTGGGCGGCTACACCTTC
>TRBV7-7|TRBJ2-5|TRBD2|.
CASSLERGGGETQYF
TGTGCCAGCAGCTTAGAGCGGGGGGGCGGCGAGACCCAGTACTTC
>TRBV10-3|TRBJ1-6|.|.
CAIRMGGNSPLHF
TGTGCCATCAGAATGGGGGGGAATTCACCCCTCCACTTT
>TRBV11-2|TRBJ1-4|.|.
CASSLGLAGIREKLFF
TGTGCCAGCAGCTTAGGGTTGGCGGGGATTCGTGAAAAACTGTTTTTT
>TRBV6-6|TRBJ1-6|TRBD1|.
CASSFRDRVNSPLHF
TGTGCCAGCAGTTTTCGGGACAGGGTGAATTCACCCCTCCACTTT
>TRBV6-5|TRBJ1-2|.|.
CASRKTGSYGYTF
TGTGCCAGCAGGAAGACAGGTTCCTATGGCTACACCTTC
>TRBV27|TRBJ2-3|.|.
CASSYGGVIDTQYF
TGTGCCAGCAGTTACGGCGGGGTCATAGATACGCAGTATTTT
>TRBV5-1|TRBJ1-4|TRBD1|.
CASSWDRGINEKLFF
TGCGCCAGCAGCTGGGACAGGGGGATTAATGAAAAACTGTTTTTT
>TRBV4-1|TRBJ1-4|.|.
CASSQGARNNEKLFF
TGCGCCAGCAGCCAAGGGGCGAGAAATAATGAAAAACTGTTTTTT